The T cell receptor (beta chain) under discussion was sequenced for a study of shared clonotypes between healthy human individuals. Findings and caveats of the study: The genetic and exposure-history diversity represented was limited by few donors.

As to this clone: No antigen is known for it.

V was pared by 5 bases and J by 6 bases, with 12 bases between. Germline-derived CDR1 and CDR2 are SEHNR and FQNEAQ (reference sequence). This CDR3 is built from 13 residues. Adults of Caucasian background living in Nashville, Tennessee made up all donors. The study used 85 million or so PBMCs per unsorted sample for genomic DNA. Replicate PCRs for unsorted PBMC used approximately 300 ng DNA (about 30,000 T cell genomes). Sequenced by immunoSEQ multiplex PCR; TCRdb stores in-frame clones only, minus some. The sample includes some 510,000 clones, around 79% of them seen just once. This clonotype originated in a woman aged 40-49 years in good health. Some clones in this sample may be carry-over from other donors' samples. The V call is TRBV7-9, the J call TRBJ2-3; D is ambiguous. The sequenced sample consisted of PBMCs. The CDR3 here is CASSARPSDTQYF. CDR3 nucleotide sequence: TGTGCCAGCAGCGCCCGACCCTCCGATACGCAGTATTTT.